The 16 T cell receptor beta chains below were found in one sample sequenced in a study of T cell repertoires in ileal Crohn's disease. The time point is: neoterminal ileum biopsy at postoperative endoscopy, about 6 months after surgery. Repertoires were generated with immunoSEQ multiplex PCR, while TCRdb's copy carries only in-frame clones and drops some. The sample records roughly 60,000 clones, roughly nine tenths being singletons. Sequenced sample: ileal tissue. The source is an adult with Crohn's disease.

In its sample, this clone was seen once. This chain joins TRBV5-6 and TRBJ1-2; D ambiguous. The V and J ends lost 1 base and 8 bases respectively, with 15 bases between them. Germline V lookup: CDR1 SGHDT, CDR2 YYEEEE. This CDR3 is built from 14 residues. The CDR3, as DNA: TGTGCCAGCAGCTTGATTTCAGGAAGCAGCGGCTACACCTTC. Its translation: CASSLISGSSGYTF. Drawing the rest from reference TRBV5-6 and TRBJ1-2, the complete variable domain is DAGVTQSPTHLIKTRGQQVTLRCSPKSGHDTVSWYQQALGQGPQFIFQYYEEEERQRGNFPDRFSGHQFPNYSSELNVNALLLGDSALYLCASSLISGSSGYTFGSGTRLTVV.

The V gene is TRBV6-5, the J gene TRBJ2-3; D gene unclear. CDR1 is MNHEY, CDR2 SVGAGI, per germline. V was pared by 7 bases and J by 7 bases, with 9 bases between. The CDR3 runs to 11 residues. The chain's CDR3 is CASISGHTQYF. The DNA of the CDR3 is TGTGCCAGCATTTCGGGTCATACGCAGTATTTT.

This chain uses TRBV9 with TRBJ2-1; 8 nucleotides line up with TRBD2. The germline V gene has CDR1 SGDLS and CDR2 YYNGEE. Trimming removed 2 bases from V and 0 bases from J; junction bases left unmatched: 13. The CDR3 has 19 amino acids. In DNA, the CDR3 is TGTGCCAGCAGCGTCACTAGCGGAGGTAAAGTGAGCTCCTACAATGAGCAGTTCTTC. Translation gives CASSVTSGGKVSSYNEQFF.

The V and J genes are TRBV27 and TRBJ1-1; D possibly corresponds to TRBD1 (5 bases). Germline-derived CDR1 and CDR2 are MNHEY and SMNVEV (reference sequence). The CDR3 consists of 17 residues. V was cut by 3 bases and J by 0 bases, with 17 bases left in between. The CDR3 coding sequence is TGTGCCAGCAGTTTGGGGCGGGCAGGAGGGATGAACACTGAAGCTTTCTTT. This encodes CASSLGRAGGMNTEAFF.

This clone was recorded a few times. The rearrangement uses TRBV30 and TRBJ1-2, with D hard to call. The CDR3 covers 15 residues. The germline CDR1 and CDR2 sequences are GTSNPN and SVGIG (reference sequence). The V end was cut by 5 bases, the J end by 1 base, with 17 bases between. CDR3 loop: CAWGYPGEDNYGYTF. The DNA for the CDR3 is TGTGCCTGGGGGTATCCCGGCGAGGATAACTATGGCTACACCTTC. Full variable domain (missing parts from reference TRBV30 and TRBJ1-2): SQTIHQWPATLVQPVGSPLSLECTVEGTSNPNLYWYRQAAGRGLQLLFYSVGIGQISSEVPQNLSASRPQDRQFILSSKKLLLSDSGFYLCAWGYPGEDNYGYTFGSGTRLTVV.

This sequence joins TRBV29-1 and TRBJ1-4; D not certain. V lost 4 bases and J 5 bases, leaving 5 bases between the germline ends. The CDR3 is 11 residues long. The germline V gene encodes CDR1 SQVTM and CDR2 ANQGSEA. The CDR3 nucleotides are TGCAGCGTTGGAGCGAATGAAAAACTGTTTTTT. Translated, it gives CSVGANEKLFF.

The CDR3 region has the DNA TGTGCCAGCAGCTCACGAAACAGGGGATCCTACAATGAGCAGTTCTTC. It specifies CASSSRNRGSYNEQFF. The chain carries TRBV9 and TRBJ2-1; 7 bases fit TRBD1. Per the germline V gene, CDR1 is SGDLS and CDR2 is YYNGEE. The CDR3 has 16 residues. Trimming cost V 4 bases and J 1 base; bases outside gene matches: 8. Using reference TRBV9 and TRBJ2-1 for the parts outside the CDR3, the full variable domain is DSGVTQTPKHLITATGQRVTLRCSPRSGDLSVYWYQQSLDQGLQFLIQYYNGEERAKGNILERFSAQQFPDLHSELNLSSLELGDSALYFCASSSRNRGSYNEQFFGPGTRLTVL.

DNA of the CDR3: TGTGCCACCAGGCAGCCAGGGGTCGACAATGAGCAGTTCTTC. It encodes CATRQPGVDNEQFF. The chain employs TRBV15 and TRBJ2-1, with D possibly matching TRBD1 (6 bases). Germline V CDR1 and CDR2: LNHNV, YYDKDF (reference sequence). The CDR3 spans 14 residues. The V gene lost 6 bases and the J gene lost 5 bases, with 14 bases spanning the gap. Supplemented by reference TRBV15 and TRBJ2-1, the full variable domain reads DAMVIQNPRYQVTQFGKPVTLSCSQTLNHNVMYWYQQKSSQAPKLLFHYYDKDFNNEADTPDNFQSRRPNTSFCFLDIRSPGLGDTAMYLCATRQPGVDNEQFFGPGTRLTVL.

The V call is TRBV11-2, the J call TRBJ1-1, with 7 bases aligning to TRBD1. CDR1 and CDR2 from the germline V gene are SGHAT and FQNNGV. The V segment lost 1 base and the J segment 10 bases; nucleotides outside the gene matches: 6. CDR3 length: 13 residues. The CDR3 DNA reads TGTGCCAGCAGCTTAGGGGACAGTCTTGTAGCTTTCTTT. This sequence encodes CASSLGDSLVAFF. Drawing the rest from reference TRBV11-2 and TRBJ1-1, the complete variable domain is EAGVAQSPRYKIIEKRQSVAFWCNPISGHATLYWYQQILGQGPKLLIQFQNNGVVDDSQLPKDRFSAERLKGVDSTLKIQPAKLEDSAVYLCASSLGDSLVAFFGQGTRLTVV.

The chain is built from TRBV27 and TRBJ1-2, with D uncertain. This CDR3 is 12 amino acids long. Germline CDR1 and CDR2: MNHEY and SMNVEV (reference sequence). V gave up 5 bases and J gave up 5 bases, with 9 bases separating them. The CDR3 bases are TGTGCCAGCAGTCCCCCGGGGTATGGCTACACCTTC. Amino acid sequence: CASSPPGYGYTF.

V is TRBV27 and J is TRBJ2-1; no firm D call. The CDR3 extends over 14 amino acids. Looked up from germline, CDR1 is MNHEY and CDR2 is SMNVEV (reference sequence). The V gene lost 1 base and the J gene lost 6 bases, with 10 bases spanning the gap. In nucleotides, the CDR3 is TGTGCCAGCAGTTTATTGGGCAGCCGCAATGAGCAGTTCTTC. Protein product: CASSLLGSRNEQFF.

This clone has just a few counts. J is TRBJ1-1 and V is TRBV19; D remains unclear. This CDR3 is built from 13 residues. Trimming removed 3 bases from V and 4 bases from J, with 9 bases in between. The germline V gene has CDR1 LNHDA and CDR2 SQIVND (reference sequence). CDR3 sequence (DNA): TGTGCCAGTAGTATCCTCGGCGGCACTGAAGCTTTCTTT. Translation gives CASSILGGTEAFF. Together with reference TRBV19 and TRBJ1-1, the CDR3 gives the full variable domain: DGGITQSPKYLFRKEGQNVTLSCEQNLNHDAMYWYRQDPGQGLRLIYYSQIVNDFQKGDIAEGYSVSREKKESFPLTVTSAQKNPTAFYLCASSILGGTEAFFGQGTRLTVV.

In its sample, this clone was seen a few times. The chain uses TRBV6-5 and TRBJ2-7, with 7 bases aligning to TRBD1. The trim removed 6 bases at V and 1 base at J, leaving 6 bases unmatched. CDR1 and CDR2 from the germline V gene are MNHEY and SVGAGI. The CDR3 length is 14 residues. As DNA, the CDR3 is TGTGCCAGCAGCCCGGGACAGACTTCCTACGAGCAGTACGTC. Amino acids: CASSPGQTSYEQYV.

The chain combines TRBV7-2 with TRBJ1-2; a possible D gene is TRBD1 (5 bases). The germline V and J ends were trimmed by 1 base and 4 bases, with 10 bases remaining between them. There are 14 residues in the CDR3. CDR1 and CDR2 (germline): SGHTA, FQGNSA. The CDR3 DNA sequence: TGTGCCAGCAGCTTAGATCCCACAGGCTATGGCTACACCTTC. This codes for CASSLDPTGYGYTF.

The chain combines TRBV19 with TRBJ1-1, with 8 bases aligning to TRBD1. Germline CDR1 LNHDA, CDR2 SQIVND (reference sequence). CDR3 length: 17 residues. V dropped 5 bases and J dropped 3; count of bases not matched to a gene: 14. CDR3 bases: TGTGCCAGTAGTGCAGGACAGGGTAGAATTCGGGACACTGAAGCTTTCTTT. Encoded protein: CASSAGQGRIRDTEAFF.

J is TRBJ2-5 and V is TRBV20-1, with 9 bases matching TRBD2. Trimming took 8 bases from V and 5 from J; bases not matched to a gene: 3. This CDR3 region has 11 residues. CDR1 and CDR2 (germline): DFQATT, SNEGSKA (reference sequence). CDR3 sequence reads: CSHLAGETQYF. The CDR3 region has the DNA TGCAGTCATCTAGCGGGGGAGACCCAGTACTTC.